Listed below are T cell receptor beta chains from one sample, sequenced in a study of beta chain features in type 1 diabetes. Some clones are missing from TCRdb's copy, which holds only in-frame ones; the method was immunoSEQ multiplex PCR. In the table there are around 310,000 clones, 8% to 13% of which are singletons. Sequenced input: naive CD4+ T cells from blood. Receptors were obtained from a woman younger than 45 in good health. Each CDR3 is given with its conserved first and last residue. A D gene is named only where the DNA matches it firmly. Expanded clones are given a class, and other clones once, few, many or no size at all.

abundance: -; len: 14; d_gene: -; j_gene: TRBJ2-3; v_gene: TRBV4-1; CDR3nt: TGCGCCAGCAGCCAAGCGGCAGGGAGGGATACGCAGTATTTT; CDR3aa: CASSQAAGRDTQYF
abundance: -; len: 16; d_gene: TRBD2; j_gene: TRBJ2-3; v_gene: TRBV30; CDR3nt: TGTGCCTGGACCATGGGGCTAGCGGGAAGCACAGATACGCAGTATTTT; CDR3aa: CAWTMGLAGSTDTQYF
abundance: -; len: 20; d_gene: -; j_gene: TRBJ2-6; v_gene: TRBV21-1; CDR3nt: TGTGCCAGCAGCAAAGAAAGAGAGGACAGAAGATTCTCTGGGGCCAACGTCCTGACTTTC; CDR3aa: CASSKEREDRRFSGANVLTF
abundance: -; len: 15; d_gene: TRBD1; j_gene: TRBJ2-2; v_gene: TRBV28; CDR3nt: TGTGCCAGCAGGCTCGGACAGGGGGCGGCCGGGGAGCTGTTTTTT; CDR3aa: CASRLGQGAAGELFF
abundance: few; len: 13; d_gene: TRBD2; j_gene: TRBJ2-5; v_gene: TRBV11-2; CDR3nt: TGTGCCAGCACCCAGCGGGAGGTGGAGACCCAGTACTTC; CDR3aa: CASTQREVETQYF
abundance: -; len: 17; d_gene: -; j_gene: TRBJ2-5; v_gene: TRBV15; CDR3nt: TGTGCCACCAGCAGAGATCTGGAGTCTGGCATTACTTACGGCCAGTACTTC; CDR3aa: CATSRDLESGITYGQYF
abundance: few; len: 16; d_gene: TRBD2; j_gene: TRBJ2-5; v_gene: TRBV14; CDR3nt: TGTGCCAGCAGCCAAGATTCCCTAGCGGGAGTGGAGACCCAGTACTTC; CDR3aa: CASSQDSLAGVETQYF
abundance: few; len: 17; d_gene: -; j_gene: TRBJ2-1; v_gene: TRBV19; CDR3nt: TGTGCCAGTAGTTCCGAGGGTGGGCAGTCGCCCTACAATGAGCAGTTCTTC; CDR3aa: CASSSEGGQSPYNEQFF
abundance: -; len: 14; d_gene: TRBD1; j_gene: TRBJ2-7; v_gene: TRBV28; CDR3nt: TGTGCCAGCAGTGTGGGACAGATGACCTACGAGCAGTACTTC; CDR3aa: CASSVGQMTYEQYF
abundance: few; len: 14; d_gene: TRBD1; j_gene: TRBJ1-2; v_gene: TRBV2; CDR3nt: TGTGCCAGCAGCCCTACAGGGGGAAACTATGGCTACACCTTC; CDR3aa: CASSPTGGNYGYTF
abundance: -; len: 16; d_gene: -; j_gene: TRBJ1-2; v_gene: TRBV7-3; CDR3nt: TGTGCCAGCGGACATGGGGGGAATGTTTTGTCGAACGGCTACACCTTC; CDR3aa: CASGHGGNVLSNGYTF
abundance: few; len: 14; d_gene: TRBD1; j_gene: TRBJ2-7; v_gene: TRBV28; CDR3nt: TGTGCCAGCACCTATGGGGGACAGGGTATCGAGCAGTACTTC; CDR3aa: CASTYGGQGIEQYF
abundance: few; len: 14; d_gene: TRBD1; j_gene: TRBJ2-1; v_gene: TRBV6-5; CDR3nt: TGTGCCAGCAGAACGGACAGGACATACAATGAGCAGTTCTTC; CDR3aa: CASRTDRTYNEQFF
abundance: -; len: 14; d_gene: TRBD1; j_gene: TRBJ1-2; v_gene: TRBV6-1; CDR3nt: TGTGCCAGCAGTGGACAGGGGCCTTACTATGGCTACACCTTC; CDR3aa: CASSGQGPYYGYTF
abundance: few; len: 16; d_gene: TRBD2; j_gene: TRBJ2-7; v_gene: TRBV5-4; CDR3nt: TGTGCCAGCAGCTTGGCCGGGACTAGCGGAATTTACGAGCAGTACTTC; CDR3aa: CASSLAGTSGIYEQYF
abundance: few; len: 17; d_gene: TRBD1; j_gene: TRBJ2-2; v_gene: TRBV15; CDR3nt: TGTGCCACCAGCGGTAGAAGGGCACAGGGGTTGACCGGGGAGCTGTTTTTT; CDR3aa: CATSGRRAQGLTGELFF
abundance: few; len: 16; d_gene: TRBD2; j_gene: TRBJ2-1; v_gene: TRBV9; CDR3nt: TGTGCCAGCAGCGTAGTTCAGGGGACTAGCAACAATGAGCAGTTCTTC; CDR3aa: CASSVVQGTSNNEQFF
abundance: -; len: 17; d_gene: TRBD2; j_gene: TRBJ2-3; v_gene: TRBV7-3; CDR3nt: TGTGCCAGCAGCTTAAATAGCGGGAGACTCCCCACAGATACGCAGTATTTT; CDR3aa: CASSLNSGRLPTDTQYF
abundance: -; len: 13; d_gene: TRBD1; j_gene: TRBJ2-5; v_gene: TRBV6-5; CDR3nt: TGTGCCAGCAAAAGGACAGGGACAGAGACCCAGTACTTC; CDR3aa: CASKRTGTETQYF
abundance: -; len: 18; d_gene: -; j_gene: TRBJ1-2; v_gene: TRBV30; CDR3nt: TGTGCCTGGACTCCCGCTTTTAGACAAGGGGGAGCTAACTATGGCTACACCTTC; CDR3aa: CAWTPAFRQGGANYGYTF
abundance: few; len: 16; d_gene: TRBD2; j_gene: TRBJ2-2; v_gene: TRBV5-4; CDR3nt: TGTGCCAGCAGGGCGGGACTAGCGGGAGTAGACGGGGAGCTGTTTTTT; CDR3aa: CASRAGLAGVDGELFF
abundance: -; len: 18; d_gene: TRBD2; j_gene: TRBJ2-1; v_gene: TRBV4-3; CDR3nt: TGCGCCAGCAGCCAAGAGGGAACTAGCGGAGCCTATAGATATGAGCAGTTCTTC; CDR3aa: CASSQEGTSGAYRYEQFF
abundance: -; len: 15; d_gene: TRBD2; j_gene: TRBJ2-1; v_gene: TRBV5-4; CDR3nt: TGTGCCAGCAGCCCTAGCGGGTGGGGCTACAATGAGCAGTTCTTC; CDR3aa: CASSPSGWGYNEQFF
abundance: few; len: 15; d_gene: -; j_gene: TRBJ1-5; v_gene: TRBV7-8; CDR3nt: TGTGCCAGCAACTCAGGGGATTATAGCAATCAGCCCCAGCATTTT; CDR3aa: CASNSGDYSNQPQHF
abundance: few; len: 16; d_gene: TRBD1; j_gene: TRBJ1-3; v_gene: TRBV5-6; CDR3nt: TGTGCCAGCAGCTATTGGACAGGAGCAGAAGGAAACACCATATATTTT; CDR3aa: CASSYWTGAEGNTIYF
abundance: -; len: 15; d_gene: -; j_gene: TRBJ1-4; v_gene: TRBV6-1; CDR3nt: TGTGCCAGCAGTGATCTTCCGGGAGTAAATGAAAAACTGTTTTTT; CDR3aa: CASSDLPGVNEKLFF
abundance: -; len: 14; d_gene: -; j_gene: TRBJ2-5; v_gene: TRBV18; CDR3nt: TGTGCCAGCACCCCTAGGGGTGTTCAAGAGACCCAGTACTTC; CDR3aa: CASTPRGVQETQYF
abundance: -; len: 14; d_gene: -; j_gene: TRBJ2-5; v_gene: TRBV28; CDR3nt: TGTGCCAGCAGAGGGGGGGGATCCCAAGAGACCCAGTACTTC; CDR3aa: CASRGGGSQETQYF
abundance: -; len: 15; d_gene: -; j_gene: TRBJ2-7; v_gene: TRBV11-2; CDR3nt: TGTGCCAGCAGCGTATCCCCCGGGGTCTCCTACGAGCAGTACTTC; CDR3aa: CASSVSPGVSYEQYF
abundance: -; len: 14; d_gene: -; j_gene: TRBJ1-2; v_gene: TRBV5-4; CDR3nt: TGTGCCAGCAGTGCAGGGTTTGGTAACTATGGCTACACCTTC; CDR3aa: CASSAGFGNYGYTF
abundance: -; len: 14; d_gene: -; j_gene: TRBJ2-1; v_gene: TRBV5-1; CDR3nt: TGCGCCAGCAGCTTGGAGACTAGTCCCAATGAGCAGTTCTTC; CDR3aa: CASSLETSPNEQFF
abundance: few; len: 13; d_gene: -; j_gene: TRBJ2-5; v_gene: TRBV19; CDR3nt: TGTGCCAGTAGTTTTCAGGGATCGGAGACCCAGTACTTC; CDR3aa: CASSFQGSETQYF
abundance: few; len: 15; d_gene: TRBD1; j_gene: TRBJ2-7; v_gene: TRBV23-1; CDR3nt: TGCGCCAGCAGTCATAAAGACAGGGCCCCCTACGAGCAGTACTTC; CDR3aa: CASSHKDRAPYEQYF
abundance: -; len: 14; d_gene: TRBD1; j_gene: TRBJ2-7; v_gene: TRBV5-1; CDR3nt: TGCGCCAGCAGCGTGGGACAGGGGGCGGGCGAGCAGTACTTC; CDR3aa: CASSVGQGAGEQYF
abundance: -; len: 14; d_gene: TRBD2; j_gene: TRBJ2-7; v_gene: TRBV5-4; CDR3nt: TGTGCCAGCAGCTTGGAGACTAGCATCTACGAGCAGTACTTC; CDR3aa: CASSLETSIYEQYF
abundance: -; len: 16; d_gene: TRBD1; j_gene: TRBJ2-6; v_gene: TRBV14; CDR3nt: TGTGCCAGCAGCCGCGAAGGGGGCGCTGGGGCCAACGTCCTGACTTTC; CDR3aa: CASSREGGAGANVLTF
abundance: -; len: 13; d_gene: TRBD2; j_gene: TRBJ2-7; v_gene: TRBV30; CDR3nt: TGTGCCTGGAGTACGGGGGAGGGCGTCGAGCAGTACTTC; CDR3aa: CAWSTGEGVEQYF
abundance: -; len: 14; d_gene: -; j_gene: TRBJ2-6; v_gene: TRBV28; CDR3nt: TGTGCCAGCAGTTCAGGGACTGGGGCCAACGTCCTGACTTTC; CDR3aa: CASSSGTGANVLTF
abundance: few; len: 15; d_gene: TRBD2; j_gene: TRBJ2-1; v_gene: TRBV2; CDR3nt: TGTGCCAGCAGAAACAGGGGACTAGCTCGGAATGAGCAGTTCTTC; CDR3aa: CASRNRGLARNEQFF
abundance: few; len: 14; d_gene: -; j_gene: TRBJ2-3; v_gene: TRBV7-2; CDR3nt: TGTGCCAGCAGCCACCACCCGCGGACAGATACGCAGTATTTT; CDR3aa: CASSHHPRTDTQYF
abundance: -; len: 12; d_gene: -; j_gene: TRBJ1-2; v_gene: TRBV2; CDR3nt: TGTGCCAGCAGTCGGGGGGACTATGGCTACACCTTC; CDR3aa: CASSRGDYGYTF
abundance: few; len: 11; d_gene: -; j_gene: TRBJ2-3; v_gene: TRBV5-1; CDR3nt: TGCGCCAGCGGCCACACAGATACGCAGTATTTT; CDR3aa: CASGHTDTQYF
abundance: few; len: 13; d_gene: -; j_gene: TRBJ2-5; v_gene: TRBV29-1; CDR3nt: TGCAGCGTTTACCGGGATGCTCAAGAGACCCAGTACTTC; CDR3aa: CSVYRDAQETQYF
abundance: -; len: 16; d_gene: TRBD1; j_gene: TRBJ2-7; v_gene: TRBV2; CDR3nt: TGTGCCAGCAGTGATTTGAGGGGACAGGGGGCTTACGAGCAGTACTTC; CDR3aa: CASSDLRGQGAYEQYF
abundance: -; len: 18; d_gene: TRBD2; j_gene: TRBJ2-3; v_gene: TRBV25-1; CDR3nt: TGTGCCAGCAGTGAAGTATTGGGGACTAGCGGGGGCACAGATACGCAGTATTTT; CDR3aa: CASSEVLGTSGGTDTQYF
abundance: -; len: 12; d_gene: -; j_gene: TRBJ1-2; v_gene: TRBV2; CDR3nt: TGTGCCAGCAGTGAATCCAGCTATGGCTACACCTTC; CDR3aa: CASSESSYGYTF
abundance: -; len: 15; d_gene: TRBD2; j_gene: TRBJ2-3; v_gene: TRBV7-2; CDR3nt: TGTGCCAGCAGCGCCGGGACTAGCGGCACAGATACGCAGTATTTT; CDR3aa: CASSAGTSGTDTQYF
abundance: -; len: 17; d_gene: TRBD2; j_gene: TRBJ2-1; v_gene: TRBV4-1; CDR3nt: TGCGCCAGCAGCCAAGAGGGATTAGCGGGGGCCTACAATGAGCAGTTCTTC; CDR3aa: CASSQEGLAGAYNEQFF
abundance: few; len: 13; d_gene: -; j_gene: TRBJ2-5; v_gene: TRBV7-9; CDR3nt: TGTGCCAGCAGCTTAAGGGGACAAGAGACCCAGTACTTC; CDR3aa: CASSLRGQETQYF
abundance: -; len: 17; d_gene: -; j_gene: TRBJ2-4; v_gene: TRBV6-4; CDR3nt: TGTGCCAGCAGTCCCCCACAATGGAGGATAGCCAAAAACATTCAGTACTTC; CDR3aa: CASSPPQWRIAKNIQYF
abundance: -; len: 11; d_gene: -; j_gene: TRBJ2-7; v_gene: TRBV5-4; CDR3nt: TGTGCCAGCAGCTTCGCTAGGGAGCAGTACTTC; CDR3aa: CASSFAREQYF
abundance: -; len: 12; d_gene: -; j_gene: TRBJ2-5; v_gene: TRBV15; CDR3nt: TGTGCCACCAGCAGAGTGCGAGAGACCCAGTACTTC; CDR3aa: CATSRVRETQYF
abundance: -; len: 13; d_gene: -; j_gene: TRBJ2-7; v_gene: TRBV2; CDR3nt: TGTGCCAGCAGCCGGGACTCGACCTACGAGCAGTACTTC; CDR3aa: CASSRDSTYEQYF
abundance: -; len: 13; d_gene: -; j_gene: TRBJ2-5; v_gene: TRBV7-2; CDR3nt: TGTGCCAGCAGTCGACGCAGGGTAGAGACCCAGTACTTC; CDR3aa: CASSRRRVETQYF
abundance: -; len: 11; d_gene: -; j_gene: TRBJ1-2; v_gene: TRBV4-1; CDR3nt: TGCGCCAGCAGCCAAGAGAGTGGCTACACCTTC; CDR3aa: CASSQESGYTF